These 30 T cell receptor beta chains were all obtained from the same sample, sequenced in a study of CD8 T cells in ankylosing spondylitis (TCRdb year 2017). The paper's findings and limits, for the study overall: A TCR beta motif of eight highly homologous amino acid variants appeared characteristic of blood from ankylosing spondylitis patients.

Library creation used 5' RACE. The sequencer was an Illumina HiSeq 2500. The public reads were run again by TCRdb, first through fastp at Q25 and then through MiXCR, and only productive beta chains were kept. When rows share a CDR3 protein, they turn into one entry using the most common DNA and genes. For this sample there are about 510,000 distinct CDR3 sequences; about 5.7% appear just once. The ten biggest clones cover under 4.5% of the sample. No antigen has been assigned to these receptors. Sequenced input: blood, either unsorted or a sorted T cell fraction (not recorded which). The source is a male donor with ankylosing spondylitis.

This clonotype has ten or more counts. The J gene is TRBJ1-6, the V gene TRBV3-1; 8 nucleotides match TRBD1. This CDR3 comprises 14 residues. Germline V lookup: CDR1 LGHDT, CDR2 YNNKEL (reference sequence). The junction had 4 bases not matched to a gene; V was cut back by 4 bases and J by 8 bases. This CDR3 reads CASSPDRGYSPLHF. In DNA form, the CDR3 reads TGTGCCAGCAGCCCAGACAGGGGTTATTCACCCCTCCACTTT.

This clonotype was observed many times. The CDR3 DNA is TGTGCCGCCTCCCGGTTCGGGGGGCGAATCAATGAGCAGTTCTTC. It encodes CAASRFGGRINEQFF. The V and J genes are TRBV6-1 and TRBJ2-1, with a tentative D call TRBD2 (7 bases). The ends were cut back, 11 bases at V and 6 bases at J, with 23 bases in the middle. Looked up from germline, CDR1 is MNHNS and CDR2 is SASEGT. The CDR3 contains 15 residues.

This clonotype was detected many times. V and J are TRBV7-9 and TRBJ1-1; D is unresolved. The V and J ends lost 5 bases and 1 base respectively, with 11 bases between them. The germline gives CDR1 SEHNR, CDR2 FQNEAQ (reference sequence). This CDR3 has 14 amino acids. This CDR3 reads CASSERVTNTEAFF. The CDR3 nucleotides are TGTGCCAGCAGCGAGAGGGTTACGAACACTGAAGCTTTCTTT. The variable domain in full, completed from reference TRBV7-9 and TRBJ1-1, reads DTGVSQNPRHKITKRGQNVTFRCDPISEHNRLYWYRQTLGQGPEFLTYFQNEAQLEKSRLLSDRFSAERPKGSFSTLEIQRTEQGDSAMYLCASSERVTNTEAFFGQGTRLTVV.

This clonotype was counted many times. The chain is built from TRBV28 and TRBJ2-7; 10 positions agree with TRBD2. Germline assignment: CDR1 MDHEN and CDR2 SYDVKM. V lost 5 bases to trimming and J lost 0 bases; unmatched junction nucleotides: 7. The CDR3 has 16 residues. The CDR3 nucleotides are TGTGCCAGCAGTCCATGGACTAGCGGAAGCTCCTACGAGCAGTACTTC. Protein product: CASSPWTSGSSYEQYF.

At least ten counts were recorded for this clonotype. The chain employs TRBV5-1 and TRBJ2-5, with 8 positions matching TRBD2. This CDR3 region has 15 residues. In germline, CDR1 is SGHRS, CDR2 YFSETQ. Losses at the gene ends were 7 bases for V and 0 bases for J; bases not matched to a gene: 8. In DNA, the CDR3 is TGCGCCAGCGAAGGCGGGGGGCCCAACCAAGAGACCCAGTACTTC. Amino acids: CASEGGGPNQETQYF.

There are many counts of this clonotype. The chain couples TRBV20-1 to TRBJ2-5; no reliable D call. The CDR3 extends over 13 amino acids. V was pared by 5 bases and J by 6 bases, with 16 bases between. Germline V gene lookup returns CDR1 DFQATT and CDR2 SNEGSKA (reference sequence). CDR3 in DNA: TGCAGTGCTCGAGCGAATACCTTAAAGACCCAGTACTTC. Translation: CSARANTLKTQYF.

The genes are TRBV5-1 and TRBJ2-2; no clear D gene. The CDR3 length is 16 residues. The V gene's germline CDR1 is SGHRS and CDR2 YFSETQ. Trimming removed 0 bases from V and 0 bases from J, with 9 bases in between. The CDR3 region is CASSLGLTSNTGELFF. CDR3 DNA sequence: TGCGCCAGCAGCTTGGGTCTAACTTCGAACACCGGGGAGCTGTTTTTT.

This clonotype has more than one count but fewer than ten. The chain has TRBV4-3 and TRBJ2-6; 12 nucleotides line up with TRBD1. Germline trimming cut 4 bases from V and 3 bases from J; bases unmatched to any gene: 16. Germline V gives CDR1 LGHNA, CDR2 YSLEER. The CDR3 contains 21 residues. CDR3 sequence: CASSLNTLPGTGGGGANVLTF. CDR3 sequence (DNA): TGCGCCAGCAGCCTCAACACGCTCCCCGGGACAGGGGGCGGTGGGGCCAACGTCCTGACTTTC.

This clonotype was counted at least ten times. This chain joins TRBV4-3 and TRBJ2-5; D call uncertain. Trimming cost V 1 base and J 6 bases, with 12 bases left between them. Germline values: CDR1 LGHNA, CDR2 YSLEER. This CDR3 region has 14 residues. The CDR3 sequence is CASSQGPQRQTQYF. The DNA of the CDR3 is TGCGCCAGCAGCCAAGGGCCTCAGAGACAGACCCAGTACTTC.

This rearrangement joins TRBV14 to TRBJ2-1; D is possibly TRBD2 (6 bases). The V end lost 5 bases, the J end lost 1 base, and 15 bases lay between the germline ends. CDR1 and CDR2 (germline): SGHDN, FVKESK. The CDR3 contains 16 residues. CDR3 nucleotide sequence: TGTGCCAGCAGCTCAAGAAGGAGGGATTCCTACAATGAGCAGTTCTTC. This sequence encodes CASSSRRRDSYNEQFF.

This clonotype was recorded at least ten times. Written as DNA, the CDR3 is TGCGCCAGCAGCCTGGGAACTGGGACCCAAGAGACCCAGTACTTC. Its protein product is CASSLGTGTQETQYF. V gene TRBV5-1 combines with J gene TRBJ2-5, with D perhaps given as TRBD1 or TRBD2 (5 bases each). Germline CDR1 SGHRS, CDR2 YFSETQ. The CDR3 length is 15 residues. Trimming removed 4 bases from V and 1 base from J, with 14 bases in between.

This clonotype has a count of ten or more. The gene calls are TRBV20-1 and TRBJ1-5, with D possibly TRBD1 on 6 matching bases. Between the trimmed V and J ends, which lost 6 bases and 6 bases, there was a span of 12 bases. There are 12 residues in the CDR3. Germline loops: CDR1 DFQATT, CDR2 SNEGSKA (reference sequence). CDR3 sequence (DNA): TGCAGTGCCAGGGACAACAGTCAGCCCCAGCATTTT. Amino acids: CSARDNSQPQHF.

The table lists this clonotype with many counts. The CDR3 is CASRDRHRDNNQPQHF. In nucleotides, the CDR3 is TGTGCCAGCAGGGATCGGCACCGGGACAACAATCAGCCCCAGCATTTT. The V call is TRBV6-1, the J call TRBJ1-5, with D tentatively TRBD1 (6 bases). Germline V CDR1 and CDR2: MNHNS, SASEGT. The V and J ends lost 6 bases and 3 bases respectively, with 18 bases between them. The CDR3 length is 16 residues.

This clonotype appeared many times. The CDR3 loop is CASSPNTGGGNQPQHF. The DNA for the CDR3 is TGTGCCAGCAGCCCTAATACAGGGGGCGGCAATCAGCCCCAGCATTTT. The rearrangement joins TRBV6-1 to TRBJ1-5, with 9 bases that match TRBD1. The CDR3 totals 16 residues. V gave up 6 bases and J gave up 2 bases; unmatched junction bases: 8. CDR1 and CDR2 (germline): MNHNS, SASEGT.

This clonotype showed up just a few times. The V call is TRBV3-1, the J call TRBJ1-5; D gene ambiguous. The length of the CDR3 is 18 residues. V dropped 2 bases and J dropped 5 bases, with 22 bases sitting between them. Germline-derived CDR1 and CDR2 are LGHDT and YNNKEL (reference sequence). In DNA form, the CDR3 reads TGTGCCAGCAGCCAAAACTTGGGATTTCAGGTTATTGATCAGCCCCAGCATTTT. This gives the protein CASSQNLGFQVIDQPQHF.

In this sample, this clonotype turned up many times. The chain links TRBV2 to TRBJ2-7; possibly TRBD1 for D (6 bases). V was clipped by 2 bases and J by 1 base, with 9 bases between them. The CDR3 consists of 14 residues. CDR1 SNHLY and CDR2 FYNNEI come from the germline V gene. CDR3 nucleotides: TGTGCCAGCAGTGAACAGGGGTCTTCCTACGAGCAGTACTTC. Amino acids: CASSEQGSSYEQYF.

This clonotype was found many times. The chain has TRBV4-3 and TRBJ2-7, with D perhaps TRBD1 or TRBD2 (6 bases each). Trimming left V 1 base short and J 5 bases short, with 18 bases between. Germline lookup yields CDR1 LGHNA and CDR2 YSLEER. The CDR3 totals 16 residues. As DNA, the CDR3 is TGCGCCAGCAGCCAAGCCAACGTAGGGGGGTACCACGAGCAGTACTTC. Residues: CASSQANVGGYHEQYF.

This clonotype occurred a few times. The rearrangement uses TRBV12-3 or TRBV12-4 and TRBJ2-2; D is unclear. CDR3 length: 15 amino acids. Trimming stripped 5 bases from V and 5 bases from J, with 15 bases between. The CDR3 DNA reads TGTGCCAGCAGTCCCCTCGGACCTCTAACCGGGGAGCTGTTTTTT. Translation: CASSPLGPLTGELFF.

This rearrangement joins TRBV27 to TRBJ2-2; 7 nucleotides line up with TRBD1. The J segment lost 0 bases and the V segment lost 5 bases, leaving 6 bases of the junction unmatched. The germline CDR1 and CDR2 sequences are MNHEY and SMNVEV (reference sequence). The CDR3 loop spans 16 amino acids. CDR3 bases: TGTGCCAGCAGTCGGGTTGACAGGGCGAACACCGGGGAGCTGTTTTTT. It translates to CASSRVDRANTGELFF.

In its sample, this clonotype was seen many times. V gene TRBV20-1 combines with J gene TRBJ1-1, with TRBD1 matching over 7 bases. Germline assignment: CDR1 DFQATT and CDR2 SNEGSKA (reference sequence). CDR3 length equals 14 residues. The V and J ends lost 3 bases and 7 bases, in that order; junction bases with no gene match: 11. This CDR3 is CSARTGTGLGEAFF. The CDR3 DNA reads as TGCAGTGCTAGGACAGGGACGGGACTAGGTGAAGCTTTCTTT.

This clonotype was counted a few times. The genes are TRBV11-2 and TRBJ2-1, with 9 positions matching TRBD2. This CDR3 is built from 15 residues. J was trimmed by 5 bases and V by 3 bases; bases with no gene match: 5. Germline assignment: CDR1 SGHAT and CDR2 FQNNGV. CDR3 nucleotides: TGTGCCAGCAGCTTGCGGGAGGGCCGGAACAATGAGCAGTTCTTC. Translating gives CASSLREGRNNEQFF. The full variable domain, its missing parts supplied by reference TRBV11-2 and TRBJ2-1, is EAGVAQSPRYKIIEKRQSVAFWCNPISGHATLYWYQQILGQGPKLLIQFQNNGVVDDSQLPKDRFSAERLKGVDSTLKIQPAKLEDSAVYLCASSLREGRNNEQFFGPGTRLTVL.

The table lists this clonotype with many counts. This chain joins TRBV2 and TRBJ2-3; D gene uncertain. This CDR3 has 14 residues. Trimming stripped 2 bases from V and 4 bases from J, with 10 bases between. Germline V lookup: CDR1 SNHLY, CDR2 FYNNEI. CDR3 sequence reads: CASSELVGADTQYF. CDR3 nucleotides: TGTGCCAGCAGTGAACTTGTCGGCGCAGATACGCAGTATTTT.

This clonotype was observed at least ten times. The V gene is TRBV5-1, the J gene TRBJ2-1; unclear D gene. The germline V gene encodes CDR1 SGHRS and CDR2 YFSETQ. Between the trimmed V and J ends, which lost 0 bases and 0 bases, there was a span of 10 bases. This CDR3 region has 16 residues. Here the CDR3 reads CASSLELGVSYNEQFF. The DNA of the CDR3 is TGCGCCAGCAGCTTGGAGTTGGGCGTCTCCTACAATGAGCAGTTCTTC.

In its sample, this clonotype was seen many times. The genes are TRBV6-1 and TRBJ2-7; 9 bases fit TRBD1. The ends lost 1 base at V and 1 base at J; junction bases unmatched: 2. CDR3 size: 15 residues. The germline CDR1 and CDR2 sequences are MNHNS and SASEGT. CDR3 protein: CASSEEDRGSYEQYF. The CDR3 nucleotides are TGTGCCAGCAGTGAAGAGGACAGGGGTTCCTACGAGCAGTACTTC.

This clonotype has at least ten counts. V and J are TRBV11-2 and TRBJ2-7; D remains ambiguous. The CDR3 runs to 10 residues. Germline V lookup: CDR1 SGHAT, CDR2 FQNNGV. Trimming cost V 5 bases and J 2 bases, with 1 base left between them. The CDR3 DNA sequence: TGTGCCAGCAGCCCCTACGAGCAGTACTTC. This translates into CASSPYEQYF.

This clonotype was seen many times. The genes are TRBV5-1 and TRBJ1-3; a possible D gene is TRBD1 (5 bases). The CDR3 consists of 17 residues. Germline loops: CDR1 SGHRS, CDR2 YFSETQ. V lost 0 bases and J 0 bases, leaving 13 bases between the germline ends. This CDR3 is CASSLVGTQNSGNTIYF. For the CDR3, the DNA is TGCGCCAGCAGCTTGGTGGGGACTCAAAACTCTGGAAACACCATATATTTT. Looking up the rest from reference TRBV5-1 and TRBJ1-3 gives the full variable domain: KAGVTQTPRYLIKTRGQQVTLSCSPISGHRSVSWYQQTPGQGLQFLFEYFSETQRNKGNFPGRFSGRQFSNSRSEMNVSTLELGDSALYLCASSLVGTQNSGNTIYFGEGSWLTVV.

This clonotype was counted many times. V is TRBV27 and J is TRBJ1-2, with 7 bases that match TRBD1. The CDR3 is 14 amino acids. The ends lost 3 bases at V and 6 bases at J; junction bases unmatched: 7. In germline, CDR1 is MNHEY, CDR2 SMNVEV (reference sequence). The CDR3 reads CASSFAGTVNGYTF. CDR3 sequence (DNA): TGTGCCAGCAGTTTTGCGGGGACAGTCAATGGCTACACCTTC.

This clonotype was picked up many times. The chain combines TRBV10-3 with TRBJ1-1; TRBD1 agrees at 8 bases. This CDR3 has 15 residues. Germline V lookup: CDR1 ENHRY, CDR2 SYGVKD. Trimming at V came to 1 base and at J to 5 bases, leaving 6 bases not matched to a gene. The CDR3 region is CAISEFGQGATEAFF. Here the CDR3 DNA reads TGTGCCATCAGTGAGTTCGGACAGGGAGCGACTGAAGCTTTCTTT.

The sample holds many counts of this clonotype. This chain connects TRBV7-2 to TRBJ2-1; 9 nucleotides agree with TRBD1. The V and J ends lost 1 base and 15 bases, in that order; junction bases with no gene match: 7. The CDR3 runs to 13 residues. CDR1 is SGHTA, CDR2 FQGNSA, per germline. CDR3 DNA sequence: TGTGCCAGCAGCTTAGGGGAGGGGGACAGGGCGTTCTTC. This sequence encodes CASSLGEGDRAFF.

In this sample, this clonotype turned up many times. At one end the junction does not follow the germline gene, possibly because of a read error. The chain uses TRBV7-7 and TRBJ2-5; D not certain. Germline V gives CDR1 SSHAT, CDR2 FNYEAQ (reference sequence). There are 13 residues in the CDR3. The CDR3 reads CASSLPNGETQYF. CDR3 DNA sequence: TGTGCTAGCAGCTTACCAAACGGGGAGACCCAGTACTTC.